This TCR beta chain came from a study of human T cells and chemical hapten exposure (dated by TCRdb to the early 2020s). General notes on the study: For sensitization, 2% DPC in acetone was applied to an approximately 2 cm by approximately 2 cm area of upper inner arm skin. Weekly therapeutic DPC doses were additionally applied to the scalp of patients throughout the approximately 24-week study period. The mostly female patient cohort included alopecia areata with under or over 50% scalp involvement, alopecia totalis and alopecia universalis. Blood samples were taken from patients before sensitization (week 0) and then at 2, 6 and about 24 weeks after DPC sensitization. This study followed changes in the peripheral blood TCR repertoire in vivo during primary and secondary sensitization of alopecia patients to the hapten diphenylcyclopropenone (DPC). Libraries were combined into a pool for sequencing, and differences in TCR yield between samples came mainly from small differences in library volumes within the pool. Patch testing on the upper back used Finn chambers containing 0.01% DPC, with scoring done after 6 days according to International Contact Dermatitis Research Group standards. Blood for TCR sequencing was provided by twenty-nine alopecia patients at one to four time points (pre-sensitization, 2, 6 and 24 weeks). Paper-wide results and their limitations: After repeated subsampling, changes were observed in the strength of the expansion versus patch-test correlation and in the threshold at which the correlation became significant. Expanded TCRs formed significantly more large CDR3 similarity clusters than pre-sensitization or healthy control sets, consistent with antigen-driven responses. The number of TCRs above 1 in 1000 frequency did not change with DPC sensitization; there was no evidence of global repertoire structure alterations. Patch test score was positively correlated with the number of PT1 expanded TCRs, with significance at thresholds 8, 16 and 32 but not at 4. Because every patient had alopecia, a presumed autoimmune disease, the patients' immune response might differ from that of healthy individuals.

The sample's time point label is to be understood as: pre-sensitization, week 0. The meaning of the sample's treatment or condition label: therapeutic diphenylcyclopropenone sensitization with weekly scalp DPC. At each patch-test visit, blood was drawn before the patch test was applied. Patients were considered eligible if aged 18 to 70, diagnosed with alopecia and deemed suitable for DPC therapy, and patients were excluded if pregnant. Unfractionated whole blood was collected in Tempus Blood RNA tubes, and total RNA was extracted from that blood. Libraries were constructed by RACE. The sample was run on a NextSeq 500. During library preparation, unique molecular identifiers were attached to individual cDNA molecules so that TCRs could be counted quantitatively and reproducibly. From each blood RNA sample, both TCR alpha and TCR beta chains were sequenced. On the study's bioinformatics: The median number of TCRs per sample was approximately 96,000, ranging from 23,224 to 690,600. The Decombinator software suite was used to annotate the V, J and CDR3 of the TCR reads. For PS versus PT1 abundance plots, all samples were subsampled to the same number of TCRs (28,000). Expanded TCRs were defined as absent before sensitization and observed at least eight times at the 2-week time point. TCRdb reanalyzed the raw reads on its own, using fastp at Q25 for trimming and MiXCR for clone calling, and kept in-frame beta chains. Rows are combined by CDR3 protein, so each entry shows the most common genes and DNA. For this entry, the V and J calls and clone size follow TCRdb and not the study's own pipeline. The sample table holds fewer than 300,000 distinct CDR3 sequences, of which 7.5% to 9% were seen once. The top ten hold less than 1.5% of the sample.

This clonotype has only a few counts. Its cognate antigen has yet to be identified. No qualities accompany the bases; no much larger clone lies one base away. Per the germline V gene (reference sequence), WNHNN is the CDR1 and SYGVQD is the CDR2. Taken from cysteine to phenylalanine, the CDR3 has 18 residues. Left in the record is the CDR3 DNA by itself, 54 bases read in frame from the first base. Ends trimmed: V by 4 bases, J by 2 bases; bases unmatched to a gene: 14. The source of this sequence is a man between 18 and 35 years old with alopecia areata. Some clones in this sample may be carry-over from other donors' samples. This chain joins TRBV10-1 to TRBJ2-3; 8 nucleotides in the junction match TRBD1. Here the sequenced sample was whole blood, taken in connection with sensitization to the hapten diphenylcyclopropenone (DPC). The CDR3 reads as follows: CASSAAHRQGKVTDTQYF. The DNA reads TGCGCCAGCAGTGCAGCCCACCGACAGGGGAAGGTCACAGATACGCAGTATTTT.